This T cell receptor beta chain was observed in a study of shared clonotypes between healthy human individuals (dated by TCRdb to 2018 to 2020). For the study in its entirety: The cohort included three men and a couple of women between 18 and 49 years of age. Blood TCR repertoires of five healthy adults were deeply sequenced to estimate repertoire size and the extent of clonotype sharing between individuals. For each donor, CD4 naive and CD4 memory were each run on three plates, CD8 naive on two plates, and CD8 memory on one plate. Different laboratories and diverse techniques were used to prepare libraries and sequence TCR repertoires, to increase sequencing depth and limit assay-specific biases. Between about 0.8 and 9 billion PBMCs per donor were obtained by leukapheresis.

Spanning cysteine to phenylalanine, the CDR3 consists of 13 amino acids. Only the CDR3 region is kept as DNA, spanning 39 bases read in frame from base 1. As encoded in the germline V gene, CDR1 is MGHDK while CDR2 is SYGVNS. V was cut back by 3 bases and J by 4 bases, leaving a gap of 9 bases between them. The donors were healthy, HIV-negative adults who had no recently reported acute infections or vaccinations. Every donor was a Caucasian adult living in Nashville, Tennessee, USA. CD8 memory samples were composed of magnetically selected CD45RO+ cells combined with CCR7-negative CD45RA+ effector memory (TemRA) cells. Blood was collected by leukapheresis, and PBMCs were isolated by Ficoll-Histopaque density gradient centrifugation and then cryopreserved in liquid nitrogen vapor phase. Analytical flow cytometry was used to check the purity and quantity of every magnetically sorted T cell population. Genomic DNA was isolated from every sorted fraction and measured by UV absorbance on a Nanodrop 2000c.

The research as a whole found: Sampling was restricted to blood, and TCR repertoires in tissues likely differ from the TCR repertoires found in blood. Estimated clonotype richness was generally larger for naive than for memory subsets. Incomplete sequencing was indicated by rarefaction of sorted-subset datasets, despite the large sequencing depth. Compared with non-shared clonotypes, clonotypes shared by all four sorted-subset donors had higher generation probabilities. Pairwise subsampling indicated that sequencing depth was expected to affect the degree of clonotype sharing among donors. When a handful of donors were compared, the shared fraction of clonotypes was about 5.4% for naive CD4, roughly 3.3% for naive CD8, about 2.5% for memory CD4, and 0.4% for memory CD8. Because the study included only a small number of donors, the genetic and exposure-history diversity represented was limited.

TCR CDR3 regions were amplified from genomic DNA by multiplex PCR using the deep immunoSEQ assay. Extracted genomic DNA from each cell subset was distributed evenly across all wells of several immunoSEQ 96-well plates, and each plate was treated as a replicate. For sorted subsets, 150 to 200 ng genomic DNA, equal to tens of thousands of T cell genomes, was loaded into each replicate PCR. The purified libraries were quantified using a Qubit 3.0 fluorometer, sized with a Bioanalyzer 2100, and then quantified again using the KAPA Library Quantification kit. Every immunoSEQ 96-well plate was sequenced on a separate single-read 150-cycle Illumina NextSeq 550 flow cell. Processing in the source paper ran as follows. Because only junctional sequences without quality scores were contained in the immunoSEQ output, filtering matching that applied to full-length reads could not be performed. To assign V/J genes and CDR3, sequences were annotated against IMGT germline references using PyIR, a Python wrapper for IgBLAST v1.9. Reads were filtered out if the reads had weak V/J assignments (E-value above 1e-6), no CDR3, stop codons, out-of-frame junctions, or ambiguous translated residues. V3J clonotypes were defined as sequences sharing an identical inferred V gene, J gene, and CDR3 amino acid sequence. Percentage overlap between repertoires was computed as shared unique clonotypes divided by the size of the smaller repertoire. RTK rarefaction, the Chao1 estimator, and Recon v2.1 estimates of unobserved clonotypes were used to assess repertoire richness. Generation probabilities were computed with OLGA for all TCRbeta clonotypes obtained by the gDNA method from a handful of donors. This immuneACCESS table, as held by TCRdb, lists in-frame sequences with V and J called but not all clones. Of the missing ones, under half trace to an unresolved V gene in checked studies; the others have no known cause. The D gene and trimming were derived from the DNA, and the V and J assignments and clone size from that table. For this sample the table gives approximately 82,000 clones, of which 50% to 70% were detected only once. In total, the top ten clones hold about 51% of the sample.

Concerning this clone: The clone's antigen remains unknown. Base qualities are not recorded, but no much larger clone differs from it by a single base.

The source of this sequence is a man aged 25 to 40 in good health. Specimen: memory CD8+ T cells sorted from blood. The meaning of the sample's cell subset or site label: CD45RO+ cells pooled with CCR7-negative TemRA cells. The chain is made from TRBV25-1 and TRBJ1-1; the D gene remains uncertain. CDR3 loop: CASSDSGGTEAFF. The DNA reads as follows: TGTGCCAGCAGTGACTCGGGAGGCACTGAAGCTTTCTTT.